This T cell receptor beta chain originates from a study of shared T cell receptors in the human thymus. The protocol was immunoSEQ multiplex PCR, while the TCRdb copy is restricted to in-frame clones and leaves out a portion. The sample records about 660,000 clones, 88% being singletons. Germline CDR1 reads SNHLY; CDR2 reads FYNNEI. The CDR3 is 15 residues long. V was trimmed by 4 bases and J by 4 bases, leaving 11 bases between them. This sample was also put to use in a study of human thymus T cells. That paper notes: Healthy Finnish infants undergoing corrective surgery for congenital heart defects provided the donor material.

The sequenced sample was thymocytes. The chain recombines TRBV2 with TRBJ2-6; the D gene is possibly TRBD1 (5 bases). The sequence was collected from a boy younger than two with a congenital heart defect. The CDR3 coding sequence is TGTGCCAGCAGTGTCAGGGCGTACGGGGCCAACGTCCTGACTTTC. It translates to CASSVRAYGANVLTF.